A selection of T cell receptor beta chains follows, all from one sample in a study of control samples from healthy donors and cancer patients. TCRdb's table, derived via immunoSEQ multiplex PCR, lists solely in-frame clones and lacks some. The table lists about 140,000 clones, 70% to 90% of them singletons. Sequenced material: blood. These receptors came from a man younger than 30 in good health. CDR3s include the opening cysteine and the closing phenylalanine or tryptophan. Each record gives: J gene, clone size, V gene, CDR3 length, CDR3 protein. Size values are once, few and many counts, or a class for expanded clones, and some rows have none.

J: TRBJ2-5; size: few; V: TRBV9; length: 13; CDR3: CASSGRDQETQYF
J: TRBJ2-6; size: .; V: TRBV24-1; length: 17; CDR3: CATSDRTGGAGANVLTF
J: TRBJ2-1; size: .; V: TRBV3-1/TRBV3-2; length: 15; CDR3: CASSQDSGSYNEQFF
J: TRBJ2-1; size: .; V: TRBV6-2/TRBV6-3; length: 15; CDR3: CASSYPGTGGYEQFF
J: TRBJ2-3; size: .; V: TRBV5-6; length: 15; CDR3: CASSSTGTGKDTQYF
J: TRBJ2-1; size: .; V: TRBV4-2; length: 14; CDR3: CASSQGPGGYEQFF
J: TRBJ1-1; size: .; V: TRBV7-2; length: 14; CDR3: CASSLRRENTEAFF
J: TRBJ2-7; size: .; V: TRBV6-6; length: 13; CDR3: CASSYSPDYEQYF
J: TRBJ2-3; size: .; V: TRBV3-1/TRBV3-2; length: 14; CDR3: CASSPGGGPDTQYF
J: TRBJ2-1; size: .; V: TRBV9; length: 15; CDR3: CASSVAGGLNNEQFF
J: TRBJ1-1; size: .; V: TRBV5-8; length: 15; CDR3: CASSYGPGRGTEAFF
J: TRBJ2-3; size: .; V: TRBV5-4; length: 19; CDR3: CASSPPGFAGGRSTDTQYF
J: TRBJ1-6; size: .; V: TRBV7-2; length: 16; CDR3: CASSPSGAFGNSPLHF
J: TRBJ2-7; size: .; V: TRBV2; length: 16; CDR3: CASSEARASSTYEQYF
J: TRBJ2-3; size: .; V: TRBV24-1; length: 14; CDR3: CATSDYRPTDTQYF
J: TRBJ1-5; size: .; V: TRBV27; length: 16; CDR3: CASSPYGQGKNQPQHF
J: TRBJ1-2; size: .; V: TRBV4-1; length: 15; CDR3: CASSQEWGVDYGYTF
J: TRBJ1-1; size: .; V: TRBV6-1; length: 14; CDR3: CASSDVLVRGRAFF
J: TRBJ1-4; size: .; V: TRBV19; length: 12; CDR3: CATRDGYEKLFF
J: TRBJ2-6; size: .; V: TRBV6-6; length: 14; CDR3: CASRGGTGANVLTF
J: TRBJ1-5; size: .; V: TRBV7-8; length: 15; CDR3: CASSGQVGSNQPQHF
J: TRBJ1-2; size: once; V: TRBV5-3; length: 17; CDR3: CARSLLAPGERQRGYTF
J: TRBJ1-3; size: .; V: TRBV28; length: 14; CDR3: CASSRPRAGNTIYF
J: TRBJ1-2; size: .; V: TRBV28; length: 17; CDR3: CASSFHRDSTANYGYTF
J: TRBJ2-7; size: few; V: TRBV6-2/TRBV6-3; length: 13; CDR3: CASSPDRTYEQYF
J: TRBJ1-1; size: few; V: TRBV7-9; length: 13; CDR3: CASSLIKNTEAFF
J: TRBJ2-3; size: .; V: TRBV13; length: 16; CDR3: CASSLAGGLVTDTQYF
J: TRBJ2-3; size: .; V: TRBV28; length: 14; CDR3: CASSLTTSTDTQYF
J: TRBJ2-2; size: .; V: TRBV24-1; length: 17; CDR3: CATSDRTSRNPTGELFF
J: TRBJ2-2; size: .; V: TRBV28; length: 13; CDR3: CATRTGGIGELFF
J: TRBJ1-5; size: .; V: TRBV7-2; length: 15; CDR3: CASSLDTLSNQPQHF
J: TRBJ1-2; size: .; V: TRBV29-1; length: 15; CDR3: CSVAFRGAENYGYTF
J: TRBJ2-7; size: .; V: TRBV4-1; length: 16; CDR3: CASSQDRGTGVYEQYF
J: TRBJ2-7; size: few; V: TRBV21-1; length: 11; CDR3: CAQTRENEQYF
J: TRBJ1-4; size: .; V: TRBV19; length: 14; CDR3: CASTPTGKGEKLFF
J: TRBJ2-3; size: .; V: TRBV5-4; length: 16; CDR3: CASSFSGLAASDTQYF
J: TRBJ1-1; size: .; V: TRBV27; length: 15; CDR3: CASSLWGRMNTEAFF